The present T cell receptor (beta chain) was sequenced within a study of a mutant IDH1 vaccine in newly diagnosed glioma. On the study more broadly: Vaccine dosing followed radiotherapy by 4-6 weeks, or accompanied temozolomide cycles. Week 35 was safety follow-up visit V12; week 47 was end-of-study visit V13. Previous care, which was radiotherapy, temozolomide, or both, most often involved both. Overall study findings and caveats: Pseudoprogression apparently lacked any relation to changes in top peripheral T cell clonotypes.

Here immunoSEQ multiplex PCR was the method, and the copy in TCRdb shows in-frame clones only, minus some. The sample includes about 50,000 clones, around four fifths of them seen just once. V was clipped by 5 bases and J by 3 bases; unmatched bases: 6. CDR3 size: 15 residues. CDR1 and CDR2 (germline): ENHRY, SYGVKD. Stated time point: week 35, safety follow-up. Mutant IDH1 20-mer peptide, at 300 ug, made up each vaccine dose, with topical imiquimod. Details on this clone: The antigen is undetermined.

The sequences come from PBMCs, collected from a glioma patient whose treatment included an IDH1 peptide vaccine. This TCR came from a woman aged 18-29 years with glioma. The chain couples TRBV10-3 to TRBJ2-2; 7 bases map to TRBD1. This CDR3 reads CAISSQGSDTGELFF. As DNA, the CDR3 is TGTGCCATCAGTTCACAGGGGTCGGACACCGGGGAGCTGTTTTTT.